Included here is one T cell receptor beta chain sequence, with context. The data derive from a study of blood T cell repertoires in COVID-19. Study-wide background: Material from acute and convalescent COVID-19 was sourced from the United States, Italy and Spain. PBMCs, B-cell-depleted T cells, or T cells provided the cDNA or gDNA that made up the material.

Study processing details: Counts of nucleated cells, estimated from reference gene primer amplification, were obtained. Clones were read by immunoSEQ multiplex PCR, and TCRdb kept only the in-frame ones, dropping some. V and J calls and clone size are copied from that table; D and trimming were computed from the DNA. The data hold about 250,000 clones, with roughly four fifths observed a single time. From germline, CDR1 is SNHLY and CDR2 FYNNEI. Trimming cost V 6 bases and J 5 bases, with 14 bases left between them. The CDR3 has 14 residues. Sequenced: peripheral blood. The sequence came from a woman in her seventies with acute or convalescent COVID-19. The genes are TRBV2 and TRBJ1-5; D not certain. This CDR3 reads CASRWTQNYQPQHF. CDR3 nucleotides: TGTGCCAGCAGGTGGACTCAGAACTATCAGCCCCAGCATTTT.